A single sample is the source of the 18 T cell receptor beta chains below, sequenced in a study of blood T cell repertoires in COVID-19. Here immunoSEQ multiplex PCR was the method, and the copy in TCRdb shows in-frame clones only, minus some. There are 45,000 to 55,000 clones in the sample; 78% occur only once, and more than 12% lies in the top ten. Material: peripheral blood. The receptors were sampled from a human donor with active or convalescent COVID-19. The donor label of this sample is uncertain.

This chain connects TRBV6-1 to TRBJ2-1, with 13 bases fitting TRBD2. Germline trimming cut 3 bases from V and 15 bases from J; bases unmatched to any gene: 2. Germline assignment: CDR1 MNHNS and CDR2 SASEGT. The CDR3 spans 12 residues. The CDR3 nucleotides are TGTGCCAGCAGTGACACTAGCGGGAGGGTGTTCTTC. Translated, it gives CASSDTSGRVFF.

The V and J genes are TRBV5-1 and TRBJ1-5; D not resolved. The germline gives CDR1 SGHRS, CDR2 YFSETQ. Trimming took 0 bases from V and 8 from J, leaving 12 bases between them. This CDR3 has 14 amino acids. CDR3: CASSLDPGWEPQHF. In DNA form, the CDR3 reads TGCGCCAGCAGCTTGGATCCAGGCTGGGAGCCCCAGCATTTT.

This clone was recorded once. V is TRBV27 and J is TRBJ1-5, with D possibly being TRBD1 (5 bases). Deletions cut 3 bases from V and 6 bases from J, with 6 bases between. Germline CDR1 reads MNHEY; CDR2 reads SMNVEV (reference sequence). This CDR3 has 12 residues. The CDR3 DNA reads TGTGCCAGCAGTTTGGGGGGTCAGCCCCAGCATTTT. Translating it yields CASSLGGQPQHF.

This clone appeared once. The genes are TRBV2 and TRBJ1-1; TRBD1 is a possible D gene (6 bases). This CDR3 spans 15 amino acids. Germline CDR1 and CDR2: SNHLY and FYNNEI. V lost 3 bases and J lost 3, with 14 bases in between. CDR3 region: CASSESRGSHTEAFF. CDR3 DNA sequence: TGTGCCAGCAGTGAGAGCAGGGGATCGCACACTGAAGCTTTCTTT.

The CDR3 nucleotides read TGTGCCAGCTCACCGGACAGGGCCCCTAATCAGCCCCAGCATTTT. This gives the protein CASSPDRAPNQPQHF. The rearrangement joins TRBV18 to TRBJ1-5, with 8 bases aligning to TRBD1. CDR1 is KGHSH and CDR2 is LQKENI in the germline V gene. This CDR3 is built from 15 residues. Germline trimming cut 3 bases from V and 4 bases from J; bases unmatched to any gene: 5.

The chain links TRBV5-4 to TRBJ1-1; 8 bases are shared with TRBD1. J lost 1 base, V lost 2 bases, and 1 base had no gene match. The V gene's germline CDR1 is SGHNT and CDR2 YYREEE (reference sequence). This CDR3 contains 14 residues. CDR3 amino acids: CASSFDRGNTEAFF. In nucleotides, the CDR3 is TGTGCCAGCAGCTTCGACAGGGGGAACACTGAAGCTTTCTTT.

This clone was picked up one time. The chain links TRBV12-5 to TRBJ2-5; 14 nucleotides align to TRBD2. Trimming at V came to 5 bases and at J to 0 bases, leaving 5 bases not matched to a gene. CDR1 and CDR2 from the germline V gene are LGHNT and FRNRAP. This CDR3 has 17 residues. CDR3 sequence reads: CASGPRLAGGYQETQYF. CDR3 bases: TGTGCTAGTGGTCCGAGACTAGCGGGAGGGTACCAAGAGACCCAGTACTTC.

V gene TRBV29-1 combines with J gene TRBJ2-7, with 8 bases lining up with TRBD1. This CDR3 contains 14 residues. The germline gives CDR1 SQVTM, CDR2 ANQGSEA. The trim removed 2 bases at V and 5 bases at J, leaving 8 bases unmatched. In nucleotides, the CDR3 is TGCAGCGTTGAATATACAGGGGGACTCGACGAGCAGTACTTC. Translating it yields CSVEYTGGLDEQYF.

The chain joins TRBV19 to TRBJ1-4; possibly TRBD1 for D (5 bases). The V gene lost 4 bases and the J gene lost 7 bases, with 13 bases spanning the gap. The CDR3 sequence is 14 residues long. Germline V gene lookup returns CDR1 LNHDA and CDR2 SQIVND (reference sequence). CDR3 bases: TGTGCCAGTAGTACAAGACAGAGAGGTGAAAAACTGTTTTTT. Its translation is CASSTRQRGEKLFF.

The V and J genes are TRBV11-3 and TRBJ1-4; perhaps TRBD1 as D (5 bases). The CDR3 has 15 amino acids. Per germline, CDR1 SGHNT and CDR2 YENEEA. V gave up 2 bases and J gave up 7 bases, with 14 bases separating them. The CDR3 coding sequence is TGTGCCAGCAGCTTATTTGGGAGGGGAGGTGAAAAACTGTTTTTT. Its protein is CASSLFGRGGEKLFF.

The rearrangement uses TRBV2 and TRBJ2-7, with 9 positions matching TRBD1. The V gene's germline CDR1 is SNHLY and CDR2 FYNNEI. V shed 8 bases, J shed 3 bases, and the junction held 5 bases outside the gene matches. The CDR3 runs to 13 residues. Written as DNA, the CDR3 is TGTGCCAGCCCGAGACAGGGGGACTACGAGCAGTACTTC. Translating gives CASPRQGDYEQYF.

The gene calls are TRBV11-2 and TRBJ2-1, with 9 bases lining up with TRBD2. V gave up 4 bases and J gave up 1 base; unmatched junction bases: 11. This CDR3 has 18 amino acids. Germline-derived CDR1 and CDR2 are SGHAT and FQNNGV. The CDR3 spells CASSSGGASGASYNEQFF. The CDR3 region has the DNA TGTGCCAGCAGCTCAGGGGGTGCTAGCGGGGCTTCCTACAATGAGCAGTTCTTC.

This rearrangement joins TRBV7-2 to TRBJ2-1, with D perhaps matching TRBD2 (5 bases). The CDR3 runs to 14 residues. Germline V CDR1 and CDR2: SGHTA, FQGNSA. Trimming shortened V by 5 bases and J by 4 bases, and 12 bases separated the two germline ends. CDR3 sequence (DNA): TGTGCCAGCAGCCTACGTCGGGATTACAATGAGCAGTTCTTC. It yields the protein CASSLRRDYNEQFF.

J is TRBJ2-5 and V is TRBV18; TRBD1 is a possible D gene (5 bases). Trimming cost V 4 bases and J 2 bases, with 8 bases left between them. Germline V gene sequence: CDR1 KGHSH, CDR2 LQKENI. The CDR3 is 13 residues long. CDR3 loop: CASSLRQQETQYF. In nucleotides, the CDR3 is TGTGCCAGCTCACTTCGACAGCAAGAGACCCAGTACTTC.

Comments on this clone: The junction differs from germline at one of its ends, possibly a read error. The chain links TRBV3-1 (or the pseudogene TRBV3-2) to TRBJ2-3, with D possibly matching TRBD1 (5 bases). CDR3 size: 13 residues. Per germline, CDR1 LGHDT and CDR2 YNNKEL (reference sequence). CDR3 sequence: CASRGPTTGTQYF. The CDR3 DNA follows: TGTGCCAGCAGAGGTCCAACCACAGGTACGCAGTATTTT.

There are a few counts of this clone. The CDR3 DNA reads TGCGCCAGCAGCTTGGGCCCTAGCGCGGGAGGCTACACCTTC. Protein sequence: CASSLGPSAGGYTF. The chain employs TRBV5-1 and TRBJ1-2, with unresolved D. CDR1 and CDR2 from the germline V gene are SGHRS and YFSETQ. The CDR3 covers 14 residues. With 0 bases removed from V and 8 bases from J, the gap between germline ends came to 14 bases.

The chain combines TRBV5-6 with TRBJ1-2; D may be TRBD1 (5 bases). Trimming pared 4 bases from V and 5 bases from J, leaving 18 bases between. The CDR3 sequence is 15 residues long. Germline V CDR1 and CDR2: SGHDT, YYEEEE. CDR3 bases: TGTGCCAGCAGCCCGGGTGGGGCCAGTACGTATGGCTACACCTTC. Translating gives CASSPGGASTYGYTF.

The CDR3 coding sequence is TGTGCCAGCCCTTTTCGGGGGAGCAATCAGCCCCAGCATTTT. Amino acid sequence: CASPFRGSNQPQHF. The chain couples TRBV6-5 to TRBJ1-5, with D tentatively TRBD1 (5 bases). The germline V gene encodes CDR1 MNHEY and CDR2 SVGAGI. With 8 bases removed from V and 1 base from J, the gap between germline ends came to 12 bases. The CDR3 contains 14 residues.